This is a list of T cell receptor beta chains from one sample in a study of radiotherapy plus CTLA-4 blockade in lung cancer. Measured with immunoSEQ multiplex PCR; TCRdb has only the in-frame clones, and not every one. The sample shows tens of thousands of clones, more than 70% of them seen only once. The material sequenced was peripheral blood, taken from a patient treated with radiotherapy plus ipilimumab. These receptor sequences come from a human donor with non-small cell lung cancer whose response to radiotherapy plus ipilimumab could not be evaluated. The CDR3 runs from the conserved cysteine through the conserved F or W. Each record gives: D gene, V gene, clone size, J gene, CDR3 DNA, CDR3 protein. The D gene is left open where the match is weak. A clone size is listed for some rows: how often the clone was seen (once, few, many), or a class if it is expanded.

NA	TRBV2	NA	TRBJ2-2	TGTGCCAGCAGTCGGAACACCGGGGAGCTGTTTTTT	CASSRNTGELFF
NA	TRBV18	NA	TRBJ2-7	TGTGCCAGCCGCTACACCAGGGAATACGAGCAGTACTTC	CASRYTREYEQYF
TRBD1	TRBV13	once	TRBJ1-1	TGTGCCAGCAGACTAGGACAGGGTTGGACTGAAGCTTTCTTT	CASRLGQGWTEAFF
TRBD1	TRBV6-6	once	TRBJ1-1	TGTGCCAGCAGTTGGCGACAGGGGGGGGCTGAAGCTTTCTTT	CASSWRQGGAEAFF
TRBD2	TRBV27	NA	TRBJ2-3	TGTGCCAGCACCGGGACTAGCGCAGATACGCAGTATTTT	CASTGTSADTQYF
TRBD1	TRBV19	many	TRBJ1-2	TGTGCCAGTAGTATGCCTCTCAGGACAGGGGATGGCTACACCTTC	CASSMPLRTGDGYTF
NA	TRBV5-1	NA	TRBJ2-2	TGCGCCAGCAGCTTGCTCCGGAGTTCTAACACCGGGGAGCTGTTTTTT	CASSLLRSSNTGELFF
TRBD2	TRBV30	NA	TRBJ2-1	TGTGCCTGGAGTGTACGAGCGGGGGCCTACTACAATGAGCAGTTCTTC	CAWSVRAGAYYNEQFF
NA	TRBV7-2	NA	TRBJ2-2	TGTGCCAGCAGCTTATGGGGCAGCACCGGGGAGCTGTTTTTT	CASSLWGSTGELFF
TRBD2	TRBV11-2	NA	TRBJ2-1	TGTGCCAGCAGCTTATTTCTAGCGGGTGTGGGCAATGAGCAGTTCTTC	CASSLFLAGVGNEQFF
TRBD1	TRBV7-9	NA	TRBJ2-7	TGTGCCAGCAGCTTAGCAGGGACAGGGTCCTACGAGCAGTACTTC	CASSLAGTGSYEQYF
NA	TRBV2	NA	TRBJ1-1	TGTGCCAGCGGCCGAGACACAAACGCTGAAGCTTTCTTT	CASGRDTNAEAFF
NA	TRBV7-2	NA	TRBJ2-3	TGTGCCAGCAGCTTAGTGGGACACACAGATACGCAGTATTTT	CASSLVGHTDTQYF
NA	TRBV7-8	NA	TRBJ2-5	TGTGCCAGCAGAGTCCGCTGGGGCCATTCTCAAGAGACCCAGTACTTC	CASRVRWGHSQETQYF
NA	TRBV11-2	NA	TRBJ1-3	TGTGCCAGCAGCGGACGGGCCGCGGGGGACACCATATATTTT	CASSGRAAGDTIYF
TRBD1	TRBV9	NA	TRBJ1-2	TGTGCCAGCAGCGCCAACCCCCGGGACAGGCTTCCTACTAACTATGGCTACACCTTC	CASSANPRDRLPTNYGYTF
NA	TRBV7-9	NA	TRBJ1-1	TGTGCCAGCAGCACGTCCCAGGGCACTGAAGCTTTCTTT	CASSTSQGTEAFF
NA	TRBV6-5	NA	TRBJ1-2	TGTGCCAGCAGTTTAGTTCAGGGCTGGAACTATGGCTACACCTTC	CASSLVQGWNYGYTF
TRBD2	TRBV6-5	NA	TRBJ2-1	TGTGCCAGCAGTCGGACTAGCGGGAAGTATGAGCAGTTCTTC	CASSRTSGKYEQFF
TRBD1	TRBV15	few	TRBJ2-7	TGTGCCACCAGCAGAGCAAGGACAGGACTCTACGAGCAGTACTTC	CATSRARTGLYEQYF
TRBD2	TRBV2	NA	TRBJ2-5	TGTGCCAGCAGGGGGGGAACTAGCGGGAGAGAGACCCAGTACTTC	CASRGGTSGRETQYF
TRBD2	TRBV7-2	NA	TRBJ2-1	TGTGCCAGCAGCTTAGGTGTTACGGGGGGACACAATGAGCAGTTCTTC	CASSLGVTGGHNEQFF
TRBD1	TRBV15	few	TRBJ2-5	TGTGCCACGACCGGGACAGGGGTCGGAGAGACCCAGTACTTC	CATTGTGVGETQYF
NA	TRBV11-3	NA	TRBJ2-3	TGTGCCAGCAGCTTTGGGGAGGATACGCAGTATTTT	CASSFGEDTQYF
TRBD1	TRBV9	NA	TRBJ1-6	TGTGCCAGCAGCGAACAGGGGGCTGGTAATTCACCCCTCCACTTT	CASSEQGAGNSPLHF
NA	TRBV7-2	few	TRBJ1-2	TGTGCCAGCAGCTTACAGGGAAACTATGGCTACACCTTC	CASSLQGNYGYTF
NA	TRBV2	NA	TRBJ2-5	TGTGCCAGCAGTGGCCGGGGCCAAGAGACCCAGTACTTC	CASSGRGQETQYF
NA	TRBV7-9	NA	TRBJ2-7	TGTGCCAGCAGCCCCAGGCAGGGCGGTTTCGAGCAGTACTTC	CASSPRQGGFEQYF
NA	TRBV10-2	few	TRBJ2-7	TGCGCCAGCAGCATGGGCCTCCTACGTCAATCCTACGAGCAGTACTTC	CASSMGLLRQSYEQYF
TRBD1	TRBV5-5	NA	TRBJ1-1	TGTGCCAGCAGCTTGGCCGACAGGGGATTGACTGAAGCTTTCTTT	CASSLADRGLTEAFF
NA	TRBV7-8	NA	TRBJ2-1	TGTGCCAGCAGCCCGGGACTTCCGACCTACAATGAGCAGTTCTTC	CASSPGLPTYNEQFF
TRBD1	TRBV7-9	NA	TRBJ1-2	TGTGCCAGCAGCTTAGCGGGACAGACCAATGGCTACACCTTC	CASSLAGQTNGYTF
NA	TRBV28	once	TRBJ2-7	TGTGCCACCAGGAGAACCCCTATCGAGCAGTACTTC	CATRRTPIEQYF
NA	TRBV4-3	NA	TRBJ1-2	TGCGCCAGCAGCCAAGTCCGAGGAGGTGGCTACACCTTC	CASSQVRGGGYTF
NA	TRBV7-9	NA	TRBJ2-7	TGTGCCAGCAGCCCAGATACCTACGAGCAGTACTTC	CASSPDTYEQYF
TRBD1	TRBV10-2	NA	TRBJ1-1	TGCGCCAGCAGTGGACAGGGGAGGGGAACTGAAGCTTTCTTT	CASSGQGRGTEAFF
TRBD2	TRBV7-3	NA	TRBJ2-2	TGTGCCAGCAGCTCCGGACTAGCTGGCGGGGAGCTGTTTTTT	CASSSGLAGGELFF
TRBD2	TRBV4-3	NA	TRBJ2-3	TGCGCCAGCAGCCAACGGAAAACTAGCGGGGTGGGAGATACGCAGTATTTT	CASSQRKTSGVGDTQYF
NA	TRBV7-2	NA	TRBJ1-4	TGTGCCAGCAGCTTAGCCAGGGTTGGGGAAAAACTGTTTTTT	CASSLARVGEKLFF
TRBD1	TRBV7-9	NA	TRBJ2-1	TGTGCCAGCAGCCTAATGACAGGGGTTGGTGAGCAGTTCTTC	CASSLMTGVGEQFF
NA	TRBV27	NA	TRBJ2-5	TGTGCCAGCAGTGTCAGGGTCGGCGAGACCCAGTACTTC	CASSVRVGETQYF
NA	TRBV30	few	TRBJ2-5	TGTGCCTGGAGCCCCGGAGCGCAAGAGACCCAGTACTTC	CAWSPGAQETQYF
TRBD1	TRBV5-1	NA	TRBJ1-2	TGCGCCAGCAGGGGGACAGGGAACTATGGCTACACCTTC	CASRGTGNYGYTF
TRBD1	TRBV18	NA	TRBJ2-7	TGTGCCAGCTCACTCCCGGGACAGGGAGTCTACGAGCAGTACTTC	CASSLPGQGVYEQYF
TRBD2	TRBV5-1	NA	TRBJ2-3	TGCGCCAGCAGCTTGGGCCGAGGGCTAGCGGGGGGATCTAGCACAGATACGCAGTATTTT	CASSLGRGLAGGSSTDTQYF
NA	TRBV19	NA	TRBJ1-5	TGTGCCAGTAGGGTCCTGGTGGGCAGGTTAAGCAATCAGCCCCAGCATTTT	CASRVLVGRLSNQPQHF
NA	TRBV6-5	NA	TRBJ2-7	TGTGCCAGCAGTTACGATGGGCAGGGCTCCTACGAGCAGTACTTC	CASSYDGQGSYEQYF
NA	TRBV4-3	NA	TRBJ2-7	TGCGCCAGCAGCCAATTAGGGGGGGGGAACGAGCAGTACTTC	CASSQLGGGNEQYF
NA	TRBV7-9	NA	TRBJ2-4	TGTGCCAGCAGCTTGTCGGAGAGGTGGGTCATTCAGTACTTC	CASSLSERWVIQYF
TRBD2	TRBV7-2	NA	TRBJ2-3	TGTGCCAGCAGCTGGACTAGCGGGAGTATTGATACGCAGTATTTT	CASSWTSGSIDTQYF
TRBD2	TRBV15	NA	TRBJ2-1	TGTGCCACCAGTGGTAGCGGGGGGCCCTATGAGCAGTTCTTC	CATSGSGGPYEQFF
TRBD1	TRBV29-1	NA	TRBJ2-3	TGCAGCGCCTGGACAGGGACCAAATCCCGCACAGATACGCAGTATTTT	CSAWTGTKSRTDTQYF
TRBD1	TRBV7-2	NA	TRBJ2-1	TGTGCCAGCAGCTCTGGACAGGGGTCCTACAATGAGCAGTTCTTC	CASSSGQGSYNEQFF